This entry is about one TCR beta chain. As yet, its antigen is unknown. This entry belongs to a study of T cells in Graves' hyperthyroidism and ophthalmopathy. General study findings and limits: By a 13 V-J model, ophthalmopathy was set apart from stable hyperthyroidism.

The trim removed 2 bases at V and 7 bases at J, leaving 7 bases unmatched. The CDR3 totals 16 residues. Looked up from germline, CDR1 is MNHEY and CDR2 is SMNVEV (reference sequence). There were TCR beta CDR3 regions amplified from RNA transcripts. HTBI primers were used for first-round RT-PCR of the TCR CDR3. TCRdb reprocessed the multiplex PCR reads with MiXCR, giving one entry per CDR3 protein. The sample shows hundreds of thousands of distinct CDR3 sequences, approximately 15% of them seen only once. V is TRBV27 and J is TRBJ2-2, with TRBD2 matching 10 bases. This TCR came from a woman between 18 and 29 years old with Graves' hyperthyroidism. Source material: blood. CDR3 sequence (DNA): TGTGCCAGCAGTTTACTAAGCGGGGGGGCCTTCGGGGAGCTGTTTTTT. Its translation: CASSLLSGGAFGELFF.